This T cell receptor (beta chain) was obtained from a study of Graves' ophthalmopathy and Graves' hyperthyroidism. RNA transcripts yielded amplified TCR beta CDR3 regions. The first round was an RT-PCR with HTBI primers, and the second round was a multiplex PCR. TCRdb reprocessed the multiplex PCR reads via MiXCR and lists one record per CDR3 protein. The sample lists a few hundred thousand distinct CDR3 sequences, approximately 21% occurring once. The germline V gene has CDR1 LNHDA and CDR2 SQIVND (reference sequence). The CDR3 contains 14 residues. V was shortened by 9 bases and J by 4 bases, with 18 bases between the two germline ends. This clonotype came up many times.

This receptor was obtained from a woman aged 45-65 years with Graves' ophthalmopathy. The sample taken for sequencing was peripheral blood. This chain uses TRBV19 with TRBJ1-1; no firm D call. CDR3 region: CASSAGGRVTEAFF. The CDR3 region has the DNA TGTGCCAGCAGTGCGGGAGGGCGGGTCACTGAAGCTTTCTTT.